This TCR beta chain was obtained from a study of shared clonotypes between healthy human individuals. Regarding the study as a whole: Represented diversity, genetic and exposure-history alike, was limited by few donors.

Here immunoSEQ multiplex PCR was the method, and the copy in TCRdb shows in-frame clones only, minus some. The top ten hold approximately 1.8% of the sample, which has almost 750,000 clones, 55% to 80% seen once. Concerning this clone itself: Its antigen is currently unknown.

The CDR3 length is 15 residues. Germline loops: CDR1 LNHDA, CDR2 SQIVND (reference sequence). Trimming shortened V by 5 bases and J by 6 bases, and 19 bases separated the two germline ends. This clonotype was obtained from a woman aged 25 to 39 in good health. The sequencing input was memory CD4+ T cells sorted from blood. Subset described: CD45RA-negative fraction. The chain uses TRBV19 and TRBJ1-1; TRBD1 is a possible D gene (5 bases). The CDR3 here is CASSPGRFAGSEAFF. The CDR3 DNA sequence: TGTGCCAGTAGTCCGGGACGGTTTGCGGGTTCTGAAGCTTTCTTT.